The 23 T cell receptor beta chains below were found in one sample sequenced in a study of T cells in women clearing cervical HPV infection. Some clones are missing from TCRdb's copy, which holds only in-frame ones; the method was immunoSEQ multiplex PCR. The table lists fewer than 30,000 clones. The sample consisted of blood buffy coat. These receptors came from a woman between 18 and 75 years old with a cervical HPV16 infection that either progressed to CIN3+ or cleared (not recorded which).

Notes on this clone: The observed sequence ends 3 residues before the CDR3 terminus, with the missing tail filled in from the germline J gene. The V and J genes are TRBV7-9 and TRBJ2-4, with TRBD1 matching over 7 bases. The CDR3 contains 13 residues. The germline V gene has CDR1 SEHNR and CDR2 FQNEAQ (reference sequence). The sequenced CDR3 bases are TGTGCCAGCAGCACCACAGGGGAATATGGT. As protein: CASSTTGEYG. From start to end, the CDR3 is CASSTTGEYGQYF.

Notes on this clone: From the germline J gene comes the end of the CDR3, since the read stops 3 residues before it. This chain uses TRBV7-1 with TRBJ2-1; 8 nucleotides agree with TRBD2. TRBV7-1 has ORF status, its function being uncertain. CDR3 length equals 21 residues. V dropped 3 bases and J dropped 6; count of bases not matched to a gene: 25. CDR3 sequence reads: CASSSRLVSLSGGSGLNEQFF. Incomplete CDR3 DNA: TGTGCCAGCAGCTCCCGGTTGGTTTCCTTGAGCGGGGGATCGGGGCTCAATGAG.

Comments on this clone: The read finishes 3 residues shy of the CDR3 end, and the germline J gene is used to complete it. The rearrangement joins TRBV6-1 to TRBJ2-2; the D is unclear. CDR1 is MNHNS, CDR2 SASEGT, per germline. The CDR3 length is 14 residues. Here the CDR3 reads CASSGPAANEKLFF. The CDR3 bases that were read are TGTGCCAGCAGTGGTCCGGCGGCTAATGAAAAG.

By frequency, this clone is medium-sized. The read ends 3 residues before the CDR3 terminus; that terminus is restored from the germline J gene. The genes are TRBV29-1 and TRBJ2-5; weak D call: TRBD1 (5 bases). Germline CDR1 reads SQVTM; CDR2 reads ANQGSEA. The length of the CDR3 is 13 residues. The V gene lost 4 bases and the J gene lost 5 bases, with 14 bases spanning the gap. The CDR3 loop reads CSVVNQGRETQYF. The CDR3 DNA, read in part, is TGCAGCGTTGTGAACCAGGGAAGGGAGACC.

The covered CDR3 bases are TGTGCCTGGCAGATTGGGCCACTT. Residues: CAWQIGPL. The entire CDR3 protein reads CAWQIGPLQYF. The chain uses TRBV30 and TRBJ2-4; no definite D call. The sequence runs out 3 residues before the end of the CDR3; the remainder is reconstructed from the germline J gene. Germline V gene sequence: CDR1 GTSNPN, CDR2 SVGIG (reference sequence). This CDR3 has 11 amino acids.

A note on this clone: Read coverage stops 3 residues before the CDR3 terminus; the germline J gene supplies the remainder. The genes are TRBV6-1 and TRBJ2-7; 12 bases are a match to TRBD2. This CDR3 has 16 residues. The germline V gene encodes CDR1 MNHNS and CDR2 SASEGT. Germline trimming cut 3 bases from V and 4 bases from J; bases unmatched to any gene: 7. CDR3 DNA (partial): TGTGCCAGCAGTGATCGACTAGCGGGAGCGACATACGAG. It encodes CASSDRLAGATYE. The CDR3 reads in full as CASSDRLAGATYEQYF.

With respect to this clone: The read ends 3 residues before the CDR3 terminus; that terminus is restored from the germline J gene. The genes are TRBV19 and TRBJ2-3, with TRBD1 as a possible D gene (7 bases). CDR1 LNHDA and CDR2 SQIVND come from the germline V gene (reference sequence). The CDR3 spans 16 residues. Here the CDR3 reads CASSPYPTGRNQPQYF. The DNA read from the CDR3 is TGTGCCAGTAGTCCCTACCCGACAGGGAGGAATCAGCCG.

About this clone itself: The CDR3 goes on 3 residues after the read ends, and that part is filled in from the germline J gene. This chain joins TRBV2 and TRBJ2-1; 13 positions match TRBD2. With 8 bases clipped from V and 0 bases from J, the junction kept 7 bases outside the gene matches. The CDR3 has 17 residues. Germline V gives CDR1 SNHLY, CDR2 FYNNEI. Incomplete CDR3 DNA: TGTGCCAGCCTGACTAGCGGGAGGCTGAGCTCCTACAATGAG. Protein: CASLTSGRLSSYNE. The CDR3 reads in full as CASLTSGRLSSYNEQFF.

As regards this clone: Read coverage stops 3 residues before the CDR3 terminus; the germline J gene supplies the remainder. The rearrangement uses TRBV20-1 and TRBJ2-5; D perhaps matches TRBD1 (5 bases). CDR1 is DFQATT and CDR2 is SNEGSKA in the germline V gene (reference sequence). The CDR3 totals 16 residues. Deletions cut 4 bases from V and 5 bases from J, with 23 bases between. The CDR3 DNA, read in part, is TGCAGTGCTATTTCTCCTCGGACAAGCACTATGGAGACC. The encoded protein is CSAISPRTSTMET. The complete CDR3 protein is CSAISPRTSTMETQYF.

Of note for this clone: The CDR3 end is not reached by the read, which stops 3 residues before it; the germline J gene fills it in. The same CDR3 arises from other DNA sequences in this sample as well. The chain couples TRBV7-9 to TRBJ1-6; 9 bases match TRBD1. The CDR3 runs to 14 residues. Germline CDR1 reads SEHNR; CDR2 reads FQNEAQ (reference sequence). V was clipped by 5 bases and J by 10 bases; unmatched bases: 6. CDR3 in amino acids: CASSRDRVGSPLHF. CDR3 DNA, as far as it was read: TGTGCCAGCAGCCGGGACAGGGTAGGATCACCC.

Concerning this clone: The CDR3 end falls 3 residues outside the read, so it is completed with the germline J gene. The V call is TRBV10-2, the J call TRBJ2-7; possible D gene TRBD2, 6 bases. CDR3 size: 15 residues. V was trimmed by 3 bases and J by 4 bases, leaving 16 bases between them. Germline-derived CDR1 and CDR2 are WSHSY and SAAADI. CDR3 sequence reads: CASSEPGLVHYEQYF. Partial CDR3 DNA: TGCGCCAGCAGTGAACCGGGACTGGTACATTACGAG.

Regarding this clone: The read comes to an end 3 residues before the CDR3 does, leaving the germline J gene to fill in the end. The chain links TRBV19 to TRBJ2-4, with no clear D. This CDR3 is 15 amino acids long. CDR1 is LNHDA and CDR2 is SQIVND in the germline V gene (reference sequence). The CDR3 loop is CASSILRVRMNSQYF. The DNA read from the CDR3 is TGTGCCAGTAGTATTTTAAGGGTACGGATGAATAGT. The whole variable domain, remainder taken from reference TRBV19 and TRBJ2-4, is DGGITQSPKYLFRKEGQNVTLSCEQNLNHDAMYWYRQDPGQGLRLIYYSQIVNDFQKGDIAEGYSVSREKKESFPLTVTSAQKNPTAFYLCASSILRVRMNSQYFGAGTRLSVL.

With respect to this clone: The read ends 3 residues early relative to the CDR3; the germline J gene fills the gap. The chain has TRBV5-1 and TRBJ2-3; D may be TRBD2 (6 bases). V was clipped by 5 bases and J by 3 bases, with 16 bases between them. The CDR3 consists of 15 residues. Germline-derived CDR1 and CDR2 are SGHRS and YFSETQ. CDR3 DNA (partial): TGCGCCAGCAGTTCTCTAGCGCGAGATACAGATACG. This translates into CASSSLARDTDT. The complete CDR3 protein is CASSSLARDTDTQYF.

CDR3 region: CASSFGLVGHNEQFF. CDR3 DNA, as far as it was read: TGTGCCAGCAGTTTCGGACTAGTAGGGCACAATGAG. The V gene is TRBV6-2 or TRBV6-3, the J gene TRBJ2-1, with 7 bases identical to TRBD2. The read is 3 residues too short to cover the CDR3 end, so that end is filled in from the germline J gene. The ends lost 4 bases at V and 5 bases at J; junction bases unmatched: 8. CDR3 length equals 15 residues. Germline V gives CDR1 MNHEY, CDR2 SVGEGT.

Points on this clone: Sequencing ends 3 residues short of the CDR3 end; the germline J gene provides the rest. The gene calls are TRBV19 and TRBJ1-2; the D is unclear. The CDR3 has 13 residues. Trimming shortened V by 1 base and J by 4 bases, and 7 bases separated the two germline ends. Per germline, CDR1 LNHDA and CDR2 SQIVND (reference sequence). CDR3 in amino acids: CASSIVEGYGYTF. The CDR3 DNA, read in part, is TGTGCCAGTAGTATAGTTGAAGGCTATGGC.

On this clone: The sequenced fragment ends 3 residues before the CDR3 boundary, so the rest is inferred from the germline J gene. The chain couples TRBV11-2 to TRBJ2-2; D unresolved. Trimming stripped 3 bases from V and 5 bases from J, with 13 bases between. From germline, CDR1 is SGHAT and CDR2 FQNNGV. This CDR3 is 15 amino acids long. CDR3 loop: CASSLLAVGTGELFF. The sequenced CDR3 bases are TGTGCCAGCAGCTTGTTGGCAGTAGGGACCGGGGAG. Based on the CDR3 plus reference TRBV11-2 and TRBJ2-2, the full variable domain is EAGVAQSPRYKIIEKRQSVAFWCNPISGHATLYWYQQILGQGPKLLIQFQNNGVVDDSQLPKDRFSAERLKGVDSTLKIQPAKLEDSAVYLCASSLLAVGTGELFFGEGSRLTVL.

As for this clone: Coverage ceases 3 residues before the CDR3 finishes, and the germline J gene fills in the end. The chain couples TRBV18 to TRBJ1-2; D perhaps matches TRBD1 (5 bases). V was shortened by 1 base and J by 1 base, with 10 bases between the two germline ends. The V gene's germline CDR1 is KGHSH and CDR2 LQKENI. The CDR3 runs 15 residues. CDR3 protein: CASSPREGVNYGYTF. The CDR3 DNA, read in part, is TGTGCCAGCTCACCACGTGAAGGGGTTAACTATGGC.

Incomplete CDR3 DNA: TGTGCCAGCAGCTTTTCGGGGGGAGGCAATCAGCCC. As protein: CASSFSGGGNQP. The complete CDR3 protein is CASSFSGGGNQPQHF. The chain uses TRBV5-6 and TRBJ1-5; D perhaps matches TRBD1 (5 bases). The missing CDR3 end, 3 residues past where the read stops, is filled in from the germline J gene. Germline-derived CDR1 and CDR2 are SGHDT and YYEEEE. This CDR3 spans 15 amino acids. With 2 bases removed from V and 2 bases from J, the gap between germline ends came to 11 bases.

On this clone itself: The observed sequence ends 3 residues before the CDR3 terminus, with the missing tail filled in from the germline J gene. The V and J genes are TRBV3-1 (or the pseudogene TRBV3-2) and TRBJ1-6, with a possible D match to TRBD1 (6 bases). Germline loops: CDR1 LGHDT, CDR2 YNNKEL (reference sequence). With 0 bases removed from V and 10 bases from J, the gap between germline ends came to 16 bases. This CDR3 comprises 16 residues. CDR3 loop: CASSQDLPGGGSPLHF. The DNA read from the CDR3 is TGTGCCAGCAGCCAAGATCTCCCGGGAGGGGGATCACCC.

Turning to this clone: Read sequence stops 3 residues before the CDR3 end, and the germline J gene provides the missing end. This sequence joins TRBV7-9 and TRBJ2-5; no reliable D call. This CDR3 contains 15 residues. The germline gives CDR1 SEHNR, CDR2 FQNEAQ (reference sequence). The V and J ends lost 5 bases and 5 bases respectively, with 18 bases between them. The sequenced part of the CDR3 DNA is TGTGCCAGCAGCCCGACTGATTCGTGGATGGAGACC. Its translation is CASSPTDSWMET. The full CDR3 sequence reads CASSPTDSWMETQYF.

As for this clone: The read comes to an end 3 residues before the CDR3 does, leaving the germline J gene to fill in the end. The chain couples TRBV2 to TRBJ1-5; the D gene is possibly TRBD1 (6 bases). The V and J ends lost 3 bases and 3 bases respectively, with 15 bases between them. The CDR3 runs 16 residues. Looked up from germline, CDR1 is SNHLY and CDR2 is FYNNEI. The sequenced CDR3 bases are TGTGCCAGCAGTGAGCTACAGGGCTTAAACAATCAGCCC. Protein sequence: CASSELQGLNNQP. The CDR3 in its entirety is CASSELQGLNNQPQHF.

Concerning this clone itself: Read sequence stops 3 residues before the CDR3 end, and the germline J gene provides the missing end. J is TRBJ1-1 and V is TRBV5-1, with TRBD1 matching 10 bases. CDR1 and CDR2 from the germline V gene are SGHRS and YFSETQ. This CDR3 has 13 amino acids. J gave up 7 bases and V 4 bases, and 4 bases lay outside the gene matches. The sequenced CDR3 bases are TGCGCCAGCAGCAAAGGACAGGGGGATGAA. Its translation is CASSKGQGDE. The full CDR3 reads CASSKGQGDEAFF.

In regard to this clone: The read is 3 residues too short to cover the CDR3 end, so that end is filled in from the germline J gene. This chain connects TRBV15 to TRBJ1-1; D is perhaps TRBD1 (6 bases). The CDR3 has 14 amino acids. Deletions cut 3 bases from V and 4 bases from J, with 12 bases between. Germline-derived CDR1 and CDR2 are LNHNV and YYDKDF (reference sequence). The CDR3 reads CATSSYTGSTEAFF. The CDR3 DNA, read in part, is TGTGCCACCAGCAGTTATACAGGGAGCACTGAA. Together with reference TRBV15 and TRBJ1-1, the CDR3 gives the full variable domain: DAMVIQNPRYQVTQFGKPVTLSCSQTLNHNVMYWYQQKSSQAPKLLFHYYDKDFNNEADTPDNFQSRRPNTSFCFLDIRSPGLGDTAMYLCATSSYTGSTEAFFGQGTRLTVV.